The TCR beta chain under discussion was sequenced for a study of beta chain features in type 1 diabetes. This CDR3 is 17 amino acids long. The germline V gene encodes CDR1 ENHRY and CDR2 SYGVKD. V lost 3 bases and J lost 4, with 19 bases in between. As every portion of the isolated RNA was reverse transcribed, the sequencing read expressed TCRB transcripts. Profiled with immunoSEQ multiplex PCR; TCRdb holds only in-frame clones, not every one. The top ten clones hold about 0.017% of a sample with about 360,000 clones, around 12% of them seen once. The receptor was derived from a man between 18 and 29 years old in good health. The chain joins TRBV10-3 to TRBJ1-5; D is possibly TRBD1 (6 bases). The sequenced sample consisted of naive CD4+ T cells from blood. CDR3 residues: CAISEGNRARGNQPQHF. The CDR3 coding sequence is TGTGCCATCAGTGAAGGGAATCGGGCCAGGGGAAATCAGCCCCAGCATTTT.